This T cell receptor beta chain is from a study of CD8 T cells in Susac syndrome. Findings of the study overall: Peak Susac CD8+ clonal expansion was seen in TEMRA cells and active patients.

Points on this clonotype: The antigen remains undetermined.

A quantity of about 0.5 to 1 ug RNA underwent reverse transcription using random hexamers. TCRdb reprocessed the immunoSEQ multiplex PCR reads with MiXCR, giving one entry per CDR3 protein. The sample shows roughly 150,000 distinct CDR3 sequences, 85% to 95% of them seen only once. Germline V CDR1 and CDR2: MDHEN, SYDVKM. The CDR3 totals 12 residues. V was pared by 7 bases and J by 5 bases, with 11 bases between. The T cells that were sequenced for TCR beta were CD8+ and CD4+ cells from blood. Negative magnetic isolation gave CD8+ and CD4+ cells; FACS enriched CD8+ TEMRA. The sequence came from a human donor with Susac syndrome. The J gene is TRBJ1-1, the V gene TRBV28; possible D gene TRBD1, 5 bases. The sample taken for sequencing was CD8+ T cells from PBMCs. This CDR3 reads CASTKWGTEAFF. In DNA form, the CDR3 reads TGTGCCAGCACGAAGTGGGGGACTGAAGCTTTCTTT.